This T cell receptor beta chain was identified during a study of breast tumors, draining lymph nodes, adjacent tissues. Breast cancer patients provided tissue from their axillary draining lymph nodes. General study points: Compared with basal-like, luminal-like tumors shared significantly more repertoire with nontumor tissue. The lymph node origin of tumor T cells was framed as consistent with a hypothesis, not demonstrated.

TCRdb passed the multiplex PCR reads through MiXCR, listing each CDR3 protein once. Among approximately 280,000 distinct CDR3 sequences listed, around 30% were seen once. This clonotype was picked up many times. Its specificity is unknown. J gave up 4 bases and V 7 bases, and 6 bases lay outside the gene matches. This CDR3 is 14 amino acids long. The chain joins TRBV12-3 or TRBV12-4 to TRBJ2-2, with TRBD2 identical over 7 bases. The TCR sequence derives from a female donor with breast cancer. Some clones in this sample may be carry-over from other donors' samples. The sample was axillary lymph node tissue. The CDR3 nucleotides read TGTGCCAGCATAAGAGCGGGAAGCACCGGGGAGCTGTTTTTT. Translation: CASIRAGSTGELFF.